Following are 19 T cell receptor beta chains from one sample sequenced in a study of blood T cell repertoires in COVID-19. The data were produced by immunoSEQ multiplex PCR, yet TCRdb's version contains in-frame clones alone and is incomplete. The sample has fewer than 250,000 clones, under 90% seen once; the top ten hold 4% to 4.5%. Sequenced sample: peripheral blood. These receptors were taken from a man in his forties or fifties with acute or convalescent COVID-19.

This clone has a count of ten or more. The rearrangement uses TRBV6-5 and TRBJ2-2; D gene ambiguous. The germline V gene encodes CDR1 MNHEY and CDR2 SVGAGI. V was cut by 2 bases and J by 1 base, with 5 bases left in between. CDR3 length: 14 amino acids. The CDR3 region is CASSYQWNTGELFF. The CDR3 DNA follows: TGTGCCAGCAGTTACCAGTGGAACACCGGGGAGCTGTTTTTT.

This chain connects TRBV18 to TRBJ1-3, with 8 bases that match TRBD1. With 6 bases clipped from V and 2 bases from J, the junction kept 6 bases outside the gene matches. This CDR3 comprises 15 residues. The germline V gene encodes CDR1 KGHSH and CDR2 LQKENI. CDR3 loop: CASSPDRVAGNTIYF. The DNA of the CDR3 is TGTGCCAGCTCTCCGGACAGGGTGGCTGGAAACACCATATATTTT. The complete variable domain, with remaining parts taken from reference TRBV18 and TRBJ1-3, reads NAGVMQNPRHLVRRRGQEARLRCSPMKGHSHVYWYRQLPEEGLKFMVYLQKENIIDESGMPKERFSAEFPKEGPSILRIQQVVRGDSAAYFCASSPDRVAGNTIYFGEGSWLTVV.

The chain combines TRBV3-1 (or the pseudogene TRBV3-2) with TRBJ1-4, with TRBD1 as a possible D gene (5 bases). Between the trimmed V and J ends, which lost 5 bases and 0 bases, there was a span of 13 bases. CDR1 and CDR2 (germline): LGHDT, YNNKEL (reference sequence). The CDR3 runs 16 residues. CDR3 in amino acids: CASSGRQFATNEKLFF. DNA for the CDR3: TGTGCCAGCAGCGGACGACAGTTTGCAACTAATGAAAAACTGTTTTTT.

This clone has just a few counts. The rearrangement links TRBV5-1 to TRBJ1-2; a possible D gene is TRBD1 (6 bases). Germline V gives CDR1 SGHRS, CDR2 YFSETQ. With 4 bases removed from V and 8 bases from J, the gap between germline ends came to 30 bases. This CDR3 spans 18 amino acids. This CDR3 reads CASSPRSGPGSPRGGYTF. In DNA, the CDR3 is TGCGCCAGCAGCCCCCGATCGGGGCCAGGGAGCCCCAGGGGAGGCTACACCTTC.

In the case of this clone: Other DNA sequences of this sample code for an identical CDR3. This chain links TRBV18 with TRBJ2-1, with 9 bases aligning to TRBD1. CDR1 is KGHSH and CDR2 is LQKENI in the germline V gene. CDR3 size: 14 residues. Unmatched junction bases numbered 3, after V lost 3 bases and J lost 6 bases. The CDR3 reads CASSPGQGFNEQFF. CDR3 nucleotide sequence: TGTGCCAGCTCACCGGGACAGGGCTTCAATGAGCAGTTCTTC.

This clone showed up just once. V is TRBV6-5 and J is TRBJ2-7, with 7 bases matching TRBD1. Per germline, CDR1 MNHEY and CDR2 SVGAGI. The CDR3 sequence is 14 residues long. V trimming: 6 bases; J trimming: 3 bases; junction bases outside the gene matches: 8. CDR3 sequence reads: CASRRDSNFYEQYF. Written as DNA, the CDR3 is TGTGCCAGCAGACGGGACAGTAACTTCTACGAGCAGTACTTC.

This clone has a handful of counts. The chain carries TRBV7-2 and TRBJ1-5; unclear D gene. Germline CDR1 is SGHTA and CDR2 is FQGNSA. The CDR3 totals 13 residues. V lost 5 bases and J lost 1, with 6 bases in between. Here the CDR3 DNA reads TGTGCCAGCAGCATACAGAGCAATCAGCCCCAGCATTTT. Its protein product is CASSIQSNQPQHF.

This chain connects TRBV5-6 to TRBJ1-5; D remains unclear. Germline V gives CDR1 SGHDT, CDR2 YYEEEE. V was trimmed by 1 base and J by 5 bases, leaving 16 bases between them. The CDR3 runs to 16 residues. CDR3 nucleotide sequence: TGTGCCAGCAGCTTGCGTTCTTGGAGAGCTGATCAGCCCCAGCATTTT. It yields the protein CASSLRSWRADQPQHF. Full variable domain (remainder filled in from reference TRBV5-6 and TRBJ1-5): DAGVTQSPTHLIKTRGQQVTLRCSPKSGHDTVSWYQQALGQGPQFIFQYYEEEERQRGNFPDRFSGHQFPNYSSELNVNALLLGDSALYLCASSLRSWRADQPQHFGDGTRLSIL.

The rearrangement links TRBV7-9 to TRBJ2-7; D gene ambiguous. The CDR3 sequence is 13 residues long. In germline, CDR1 is SEHNR, CDR2 FQNEAQ (reference sequence). The ends were cut back, 4 bases at V and 0 bases at J, with 7 bases in the middle. CDR3 protein: CASSSHTSYEQYF. The CDR3 nucleotides are TGTGCCAGCAGCTCGCACACCTCCTACGAGCAGTACTTC. Full variable domain (outside the CDR3, taken from reference TRBV7-9 and TRBJ2-7): DTGVSQNPRHKITKRGQNVTFRCDPISEHNRLYWYRQTLGQGPEFLTYFQNEAQLEKSRLLSDRFSAERPKGSFSTLEIQRTEQGDSAMYLCASSSHTSYEQYFGPGTRLTVT.

This chain links TRBV7-6 with TRBJ2-1; tentative D call: TRBD2 (6 bases). Germline V CDR1 and CDR2: SGHVS, FNYEAQ. With 5 bases removed from V and 5 bases from J, the gap between germline ends came to 16 bases. The CDR3 is 15 amino acids. The CDR3: CASSLRGTENNEQFF. CDR3 in DNA: TGTGCCAGCAGCCTCCGCGGGACGGAAAACAATGAGCAGTTCTTC. The full variable domain, its missing parts supplied by reference TRBV7-6 and TRBJ2-1, is GAGVSQSPRYKVTKRGQDVALRCDPISGHVSLYWYRQALGQGPEFLTYFNYEAQQDKSGLPNDRFSAERPEGSISTLTIQRTEQRDSAMYRCASSLRGTENNEQFFGPGTRLTVL.

This clone has only one observation. V and J are TRBV6-6 and TRBJ2-7; D unclear. Germline V gives CDR1 MNHNY, CDR2 SVGAGI (reference sequence). Trimming shortened V by 4 bases and J by 0 bases, and 7 bases separated the two germline ends. The CDR3 length is 13 residues. This CDR3 is CASSSHGSYEQYF. The CDR3 DNA reads TGTGCCAGCAGTTCTCACGGCTCCTACGAGCAGTACTTC.

J is TRBJ1-1 and V is TRBV20-1; D ambiguous. The V end lost 3 bases, the J end lost 3 bases, and 11 bases lay between the germline ends. The CDR3 totals 13 residues. Germline lookup yields CDR1 DFQATT and CDR2 SNEGSKA (reference sequence). The CDR3 DNA follows: TGCAGTGCTAGTACAGACGGGGACACTGAAGCTTTCTTT. Translation: CSASTDGDTEAFF.

The chain is built from TRBV3-1 (or the pseudogene TRBV3-2) and TRBJ2-1; 9 bases agree with TRBD2. Germline V gives CDR1 LGHDT, CDR2 YNNKEL (reference sequence). The CDR3 sequence is 17 residues long. With V trimmed by 0 bases and J by 1 base, 4 bases remained unmatched. CDR3 residues: CASSQDLAGGSYNEQFF. The DNA for the CDR3 is TGTGCCAGCAGCCAAGACCTCGCGGGGGGGTCCTACAATGAGCAGTTCTTC.

This chain connects TRBV5-1 to TRBJ1-2; 9 bases are shared with TRBD1. Germline V gene sequence: CDR1 SGHRS, CDR2 YFSETQ. The CDR3 is made up of 18 amino acids. Losses at the gene ends were 1 base for V and 3 bases for J; bases not matched to a gene: 13. In nucleotides, the CDR3 is TGCGCCAGCAGCTTGCGAAGTCCCGGGACAGGGTTTGACTATGGCTACACCTTC. Translating it yields CASSLRSPGTGFDYGYTF.

The rearrangement uses TRBV27 and TRBJ1-1; D is perhaps TRBD1 (6 bases). V was trimmed by 2 bases and J by 1 base, leaving 26 bases between them. Per germline, CDR1 MNHEY and CDR2 SMNVEV (reference sequence). The CDR3 totals 20 residues. Written as DNA, the CDR3 is TGTGCCAGCAGTTTAATACCTCGCAGGGGCCTCAGGCACTGGAACACTGAAGCTTTCTTT. This encodes CASSLIPRRGLRHWNTEAFF.

The genes are TRBV7-9 and TRBJ1-1, with 7 bases identical to TRBD1. The CDR3 loop spans 12 amino acids. V lost 5 bases to trimming and J lost 10 bases; unmatched junction nucleotides: 7. CDR1 is SEHNR and CDR2 is FQNEAQ in the germline V gene (reference sequence). CDR3 residues: CASSLGQVGAFF. The DNA for the CDR3 is TGTGCCAGCAGCCTCGGACAGGTGGGAGCTTTCTTT.

V usage is TRBV18 and J usage is TRBJ1-5, with D perhaps TRBD1 (5 bases). The CDR3 has 12 amino acids. Trimming stripped 3 bases from V and 8 bases from J, with 8 bases between. The germline gives CDR1 KGHSH, CDR2 LQKENI. The CDR3 spells CASSPGGKPQHF. In DNA, the CDR3 is TGTGCCAGCTCACCGGGGGGGAAGCCCCAGCATTTT.

The chain carries TRBV7-6 and TRBJ1-2; unclear D gene. The CDR3 has 16 residues. Per germline, CDR1 SGHVS and CDR2 FNYEAQ. The germline V and J ends were trimmed by 1 base and 0 bases, with 12 bases remaining between them. In DNA form, the CDR3 reads TGTGCCAGCAGCTTAGGGCAGAGTGAGGCTAACTATGGCTACACCTTC. Protein: CASSLGQSEANYGYTF.

The sample holds a few counts of this clone. V gene TRBV7-9 combines with J gene TRBJ1-2; 10 bases are shared with TRBD1. J was trimmed by 3 bases and V by 8 bases; bases with no gene match: 3. The CDR3 loop spans 13 amino acids. Germline CDR1 reads SEHNR; CDR2 reads FQNEAQ (reference sequence). The CDR3 DNA reads TGTGCCAGCCAGGACAGGGGGTACTATGGCTACACCTTC. Encoded protein: CASQDRGYYGYTF.